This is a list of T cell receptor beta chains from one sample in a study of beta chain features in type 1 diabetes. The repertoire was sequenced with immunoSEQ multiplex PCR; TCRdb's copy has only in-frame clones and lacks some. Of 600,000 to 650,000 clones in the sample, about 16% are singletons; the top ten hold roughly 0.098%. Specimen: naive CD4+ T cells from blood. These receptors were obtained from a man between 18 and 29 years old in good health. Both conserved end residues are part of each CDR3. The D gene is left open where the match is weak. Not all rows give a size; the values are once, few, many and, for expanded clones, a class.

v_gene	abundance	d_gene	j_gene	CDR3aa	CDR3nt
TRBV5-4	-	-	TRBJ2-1	CASSVGVIEQFF	TGTGCCAGCAGCGTGGGAGTGATTGAGCAGTTCTTC
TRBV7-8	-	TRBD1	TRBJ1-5	CASSLWSGTGGEQPQHF	TGTGCCAGCAGCTTATGGTCCGGGACAGGGGGCGAACAGCCCCAGCATTTT
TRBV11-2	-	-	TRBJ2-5	CASSFHAGAGETQYF	TGTGCCAGCAGCTTCCACGCGGGGGCCGGGGAGACCCAGTACTTC
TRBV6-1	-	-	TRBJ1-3	CASRRNTIYF	TGTGCCAGCAGGCGGAACACCATATATTTT
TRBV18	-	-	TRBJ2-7	CASSPGVPEQYF	TGTGCCAGCTCACCAGGAGTTCCCGAGCAGTACTTC
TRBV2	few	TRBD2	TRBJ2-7	CASTLAALYEQYF	TGTGCCAGCACCCTAGCGGCCCTTTACGAGCAGTACTTC
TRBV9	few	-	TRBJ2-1	CASSVAPVNNEQFF	TGTGCCAGCAGCGTAGCTCCGGTCAACAATGAGCAGTTCTTC
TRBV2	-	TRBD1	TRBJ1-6	CASSAGQGSYNSPLHF	TGTGCCAGCAGCGCCGGACAGGGTTCCTATAATTCACCCCTCCACTTT
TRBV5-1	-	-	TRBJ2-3	CASSFWGSTDTQYF	TGCGCCAGCAGCTTCTGGGGTAGCACAGATACGCAGTATTTT
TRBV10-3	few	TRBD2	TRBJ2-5	CATLLAGGSQETQYF	TGTGCCACCCTCCTAGCGGGGGGTTCCCAAGAGACCCAGTACTTC
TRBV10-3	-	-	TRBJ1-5	CAIRSSGDANQPQHF	TGTGCCATCAGAAGTTCAGGGGACGCGAATCAGCCCCAGCATTTT
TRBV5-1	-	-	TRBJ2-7	CASSLRESYEQYF	TGCGCCAGCAGCTTACGGGAGTCCTACGAGCAGTACTTC
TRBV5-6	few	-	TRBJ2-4	CASSFPGTGSLNIQYF	TGTGCCAGCAGCTTCCCGGGGACCGGGTCGTTAAACATTCAGTACTTC
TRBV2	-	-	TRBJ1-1	CASSEEANTEAFF	TGTGCCAGCAGTGAAGAGGCCAACACTGAAGCTTTCTTT
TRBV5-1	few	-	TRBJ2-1	CASSLVTGSSYNEQFF	TGCGCCAGCAGCTTAGTTACCGGGAGCTCCTACAATGAGCAGTTCTTC
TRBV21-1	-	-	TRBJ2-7	CASRLSRSSYEQYF	TGTGCCAGCAGGTTATCTAGGAGCTCCTACGAGCAGTACTTC
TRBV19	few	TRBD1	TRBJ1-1	CASSRGQLNTEAFF	TGTGCCAGTAGTAGGGGACAGTTGAACACTGAAGCTTTCTTT
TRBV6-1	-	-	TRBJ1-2	CASSADSYGYTF	TGTGCCAGCAGCGCTGACAGCTATGGCTACACCTTC
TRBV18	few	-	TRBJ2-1	CASSAFQAQSYNEQFF	TGTGCCAGCTCAGCCTTCCAGGCCCAGTCCTACAATGAGCAGTTCTTC
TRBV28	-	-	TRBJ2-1	CASSLYGGAEYLGEQFF	TGTGCCAGCAGTTTATACGGGGGTGCTGAGTATCTCGGTGAGCAGTTCTTC
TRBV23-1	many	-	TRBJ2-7	CASSGAEPRQDEQYF	TGCGCCAGCAGCGGGGCGGAGCCCAGGCAGGACGAGCAGTACTTC
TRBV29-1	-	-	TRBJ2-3	CSVDQGFTDTQYF	TGCAGCGTTGACCAGGGGTTCACAGATACGCAGTATTTT
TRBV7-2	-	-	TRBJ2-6	CASSLPGRGVSGANVLTF	TGTGCCAGCAGCTTGCCGGGGCGAGGGGTCTCTGGGGCCAACGTCCTGACTTTC
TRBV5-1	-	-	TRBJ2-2	CASSLVGTLNTGELFF	TGCGCCAGCAGCTTGGTCGGTACTCTGAACACCGGGGAGCTGTTTTTT
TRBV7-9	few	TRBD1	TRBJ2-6	CASSLGRTGTGANVLTF	TGTGCCAGCAGCCTGGGGCGGACAGGGACTGGGGCCAACGTCCTGACTTTC